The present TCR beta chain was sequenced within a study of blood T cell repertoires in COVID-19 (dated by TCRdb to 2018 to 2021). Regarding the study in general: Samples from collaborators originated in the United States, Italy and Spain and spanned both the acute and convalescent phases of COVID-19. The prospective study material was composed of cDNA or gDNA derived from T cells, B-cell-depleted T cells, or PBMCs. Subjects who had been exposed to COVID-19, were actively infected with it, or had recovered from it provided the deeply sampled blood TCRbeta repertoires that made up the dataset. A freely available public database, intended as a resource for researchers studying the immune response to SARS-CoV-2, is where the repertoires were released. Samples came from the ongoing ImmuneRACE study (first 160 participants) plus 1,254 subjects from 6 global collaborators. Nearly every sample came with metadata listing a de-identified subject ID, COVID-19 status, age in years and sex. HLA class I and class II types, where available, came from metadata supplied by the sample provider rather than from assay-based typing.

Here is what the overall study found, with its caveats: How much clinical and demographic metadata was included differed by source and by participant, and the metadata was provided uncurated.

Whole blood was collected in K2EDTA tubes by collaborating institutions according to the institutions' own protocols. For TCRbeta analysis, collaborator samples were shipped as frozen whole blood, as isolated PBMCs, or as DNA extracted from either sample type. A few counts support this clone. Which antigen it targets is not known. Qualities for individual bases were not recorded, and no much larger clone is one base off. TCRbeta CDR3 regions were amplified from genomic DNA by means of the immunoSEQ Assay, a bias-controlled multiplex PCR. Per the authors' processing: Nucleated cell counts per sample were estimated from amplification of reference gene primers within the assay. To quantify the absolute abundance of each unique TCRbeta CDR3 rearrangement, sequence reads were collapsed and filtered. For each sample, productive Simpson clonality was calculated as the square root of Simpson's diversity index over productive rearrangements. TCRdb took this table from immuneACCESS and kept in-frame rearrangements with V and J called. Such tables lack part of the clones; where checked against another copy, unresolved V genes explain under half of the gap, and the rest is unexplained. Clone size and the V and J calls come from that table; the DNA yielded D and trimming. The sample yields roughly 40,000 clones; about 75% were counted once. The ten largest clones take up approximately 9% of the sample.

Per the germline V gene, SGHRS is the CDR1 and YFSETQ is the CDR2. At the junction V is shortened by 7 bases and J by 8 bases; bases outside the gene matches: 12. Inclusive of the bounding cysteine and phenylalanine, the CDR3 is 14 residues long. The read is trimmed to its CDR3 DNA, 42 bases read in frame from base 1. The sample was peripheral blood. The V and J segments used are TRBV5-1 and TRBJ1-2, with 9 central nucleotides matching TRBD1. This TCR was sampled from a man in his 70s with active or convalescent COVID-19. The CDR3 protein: CASGEPDRGGGYTF. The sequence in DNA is TGCGCCAGCGGAGAACCGGACAGGGGTGGAGGCTACACCTTC. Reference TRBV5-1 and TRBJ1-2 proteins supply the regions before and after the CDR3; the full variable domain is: KAGVTQTPRYLIKTRGQQVTLSCSPISGHRSVSWYQQTPGQGLQFLFEYFSETQRNKGNFPGRFSGRQFSNSRSEMNVSTLELGDSALYLCASGEPDRGGGYTFGSGTRLTVV.